This T cell receptor (beta chain) originates from a study of a mutant IDH1 vaccine in newly diagnosed glioma. Assay used: immunoSEQ multiplex PCR; TCRdb lists only in-frame clones, some missing. The table records over 55,000 clones, roughly 81% of them present only once. Trimming removed 5 bases from V and 8 bases from J, with 21 bases in between. Germline V gene sequence: CDR1 SEHNR, CDR2 FQNEAQ (reference sequence). CDR3 size: 15 residues. On this clone: Its antigen is as yet unknown.

Time point of the sample: week 23, last vaccination. All doses held 300 ug of mutant IDH1 20-mer peptide, with topical imiquimod. This chain uses TRBV7-9 with TRBJ1-2; maybe TRBD1 (5 bases). The specimen comprised PBMCs, sampled from a glioma patient whose treatment included an IDH1 peptide vaccine. This receptor was obtained from a woman between 40 and 50 years old with glioma. Some clones in this sample may be carry-over from other donors' samples. The CDR3 sequence: CASSGVPGPKFGYTF. The CDR3 DNA reads TGTGCCAGCAGCGGCGTACCGGGACCAAAGTTCGGCTACACCTTC.